What follows are 29 T cell receptor beta chains derived from one specimen sequenced in a study of chemoradiotherapy in HPV16-positive cancers. This table comes from immunoSEQ multiplex PCR, and its TCRdb copy is limited to in-frame clones, with some not included. The sample lists about 1,800 clones, approximately 80% occurring once. The material was tumor tissue, obtained from a patient who underwent chemoradiotherapy. The receptors stem from a human donor with HPV-associated anogenital cancer.

V gene TRBV2 combines with J gene TRBJ2-1; 8 nucleotides agree with TRBD2. The CDR3 is made up of 12 amino acids. Germline V gene data show CDR1 as SNHLY and CDR2 as FYNNEI. V was pared by 4 bases and J by 8 bases, with 1 base of the junction left unmatched. The CDR3 nucleotides are TGTGCCAGCAGTGGGACTAGCTATGAGCAGTTCTTC. It translates to CASSGTSYEQFF.

This chain connects TRBV10-1 to TRBJ2-1; 7 bases fit TRBD2. After removal of 5 bases from V and 11 bases from J, the junction contained 9 bases not matched to a gene. The V gene's germline CDR1 is WNHNN and CDR2 SYGVQD (reference sequence). This CDR3 comprises 13 residues. The CDR3 spells CASSLAGESQQFF. The CDR3 DNA follows: TGCGCCAGCAGTTTAGCGGGTGAGTCGCAGCAGTTCTTC.

The rearrangement links TRBV10-3 to TRBJ1-2, with D perhaps TRBD1 (5 bases). Germline lookup yields CDR1 ENHRY and CDR2 SYGVKD. The ends were cut back, 7 bases at V and 0 bases at J, with 18 bases in the middle. CDR3 length equals 16 residues. CDR3 amino acids: CAIMGDSSLANYGYTF. The CDR3, as DNA: TGTGCCATCATGGGAGACAGCTCGCTAGCTAACTATGGCTACACCTTC.

The gene calls are TRBV5-1 and TRBJ2-6; D not certain. The CDR3 is 15 residues long. Trimming stripped 0 bases from V and 2 bases from J, with 6 bases between. Germline values: CDR1 SGHRS, CDR2 YFSETQ. The CDR3 sequence: CASSLGQPGANVLTF. The CDR3 bases are TGCGCCAGCAGCTTGGGCCAGCCTGGGGCCAACGTCCTGACTTTC.

This rearrangement joins TRBV11-3 to TRBJ1-1; 7 nucleotides line up with TRBD1. V trimming: 5 bases; J trimming: 7 bases; junction bases outside the gene matches: 4. CDR1 is SGHNT and CDR2 is YENEEA in the germline V gene. This CDR3 is 12 amino acids long. This CDR3 reads CASSRRDSEAFF. In DNA, the CDR3 is TGTGCCAGCAGCCGCCGGGACAGTGAAGCTTTCTTT.

This clone has just a few counts. The V and J genes are TRBV2 and TRBJ2-2; perhaps TRBD1 as D (6 bases). The CDR3 loop spans 19 amino acids. Germline CDR1 and CDR2: SNHLY and FYNNEI. V was cut by 5 bases and J by 2 bases, with 24 bases left in between. DNA of the CDR3: TGTGCCAGCAGTCGGGCAAGGACAGTCTCAACATTAAACACCGGGGAGCTGTTTTTT. As protein: CASSRARTVSTLNTGELFF.

The chain has TRBV9 and TRBJ2-1, with TRBD2 identical over 11 bases. There are 16 residues in the CDR3. V lost 3 bases to trimming and J lost 10 bases; unmatched junction nucleotides: 12. Germline-derived CDR1 and CDR2 are SGDLS and YYNGEE. In nucleotides, the CDR3 is TGTGCCAGCAGCGCCCTACTAGCGGGGGAGGATAGGGAGCAGTTCTTC. Translating gives CASSALLAGEDREQFF.

This chain connects TRBV28 to TRBJ2-2; the D is unclear. The CDR3 extends over 14 amino acids. In germline, CDR1 is MDHEN, CDR2 SYDVKM. The V gene lost 5 bases and the J gene lost 4 bases, with 11 bases spanning the gap. The CDR3 DNA follows: TGTGCCAGCAGTGAATATAGAGGCACCGGGGAGCTGTTTTTT. It is translated as CASSEYRGTGELFF.

The V gene is TRBV2, the J gene TRBJ2-1, with no clear D. The CDR3 consists of 15 residues. Germline assignment: CDR1 SNHLY and CDR2 FYNNEI. Trimming left V 5 bases short and J 3 bases short, with 14 bases between. The CDR3, as DNA: TGTGCCAGCAGTTCCCTGGGCCCCAACTACAATGAGCAGTTCTTC. The encoded protein is CASSSLGPNYNEQFF.

The J gene is TRBJ2-1, the V gene TRBV18; 7 positions match TRBD2. Germline V gene lookup returns CDR1 KGHSH and CDR2 LQKENI. Unmatched junction bases numbered 6, after V lost 3 bases and J lost 4 bases. The CDR3 extends over 15 amino acids. CDR3 sequence (DNA): TGTGCCAGCTCACCCCTAGCGGAGAATTACAATGAGCAGTTCTTC. Encoded protein: CASSPLAENYNEQFF.

The chain carries TRBV19 and TRBJ1-3; maybe TRBD1 (6 bases). V was trimmed by 5 bases and J by 7 bases, leaving 18 bases between them. Looked up from germline, CDR1 is LNHDA and CDR2 is SQIVND (reference sequence). CDR3 length equals 15 residues. The CDR3 DNA reads as TGTGCCAGTAGTGGATCAGGGGCCTATGGGAACACCATATATTTT. This gives the protein CASSGSGAYGNTIYF.

This sequence joins TRBV6-1 and TRBJ1-5, with D unclear. V lost 5 bases and J 6 bases, leaving 11 bases between the germline ends. The CDR3 totals 13 residues. Germline V gene sequence: CDR1 MNHNS, CDR2 SASEGT. This CDR3 reads CASSREESQPQHF. The CDR3 region has the DNA TGTGCCAGCAGTAGGGAAGAATCTCAGCCCCAGCATTTT.

The gene calls are TRBV29-1 and TRBJ2-7; either TRBD1 or TRBD2 may supply D (6 bases each). Germline lookup yields CDR1 SQVTM and CDR2 ANQGSEA. CDR3 length equals 12 residues. V lost 3 bases to trimming and J lost 7 bases, with 13 bases between them. The CDR3 here is CSVDPGGREQYF. The CDR3 nucleotides are TGCAGCGTTGACCCTGGGGGGCGTGAGCAGTACTTC.

This chain connects TRBV7-9 to TRBJ2-7; TRBD2 aligns across 10 bases. Germline CDR1 SEHNR, CDR2 FQNEAQ (reference sequence). This CDR3 contains 14 residues. J lost 7 bases, V lost 3 bases, and 6 bases had no gene match. The CDR3 coding sequence is TGTGCCAGCAGCTTTAGTCTAGCGGGAGTTGAGCAGTACTTC. It is translated as CASSFSLAGVEQYF.

The J gene is TRBJ2-7, the V gene TRBV5-1, with D unclear. The CDR3 contains 15 residues. Germline V gene data show CDR1 as SGHRS and CDR2 as YFSETQ. V shed 2 bases and J shed 2 bases, with 14 bases lying between them. The CDR3 DNA follows: TGCGCCAGCAGCTTTTCGGACGATCCACCCTACGAGCAGTACTTC. It translates to CASSFSDDPPYEQYF.

This chain links TRBV7-9 with TRBJ1-6, with D possibly being TRBD1 (5 bases). Trimming removed 7 bases at V and 9 bases at J, with 28 bases between. This CDR3 spans 18 amino acids. Germline V gives CDR1 SEHNR, CDR2 FQNEAQ (reference sequence). The CDR3 loop reads CASTDRVKPGKVGSPLHF. Here the CDR3 DNA reads TGTGCCAGCACCGACAGAGTCAAGCCAGGGAAGGTAGGTTCACCCCTCCACTTT. Based on the CDR3 plus reference TRBV7-9 and TRBJ1-6, the full variable domain is DTGVSQNPRHKITKRGQNVTFRCDPISEHNRLYWYRQTLGQGPEFLTYFQNEAQLEKSRLLSDRFSAERPKGSFSTLEIQRTEQGDSAMYLCASTDRVKPGKVGSPLHFGNGTRLTVT.

The V and J genes are TRBV9 and TRBJ1-5, with no clear D. V was shortened by 3 bases and J by 0 bases, with 7 bases between the two germline ends. The CDR3 extends over 14 amino acids. In germline, CDR1 is SGDLS, CDR2 YYNGEE. CDR3 in amino acids: CASSAGYSNQPQHF. As DNA, the CDR3 is TGTGCCAGCAGCGCAGGTTATAGCAATCAGCCCCAGCATTTT.

The CDR3 DNA is TGTGCCAGCAGCTTGGCAGGGGGCGGTAGGAACACTGAAGCTTTCTTT. Protein sequence: CASSLAGGGRNTEAFF. The V and J genes are TRBV11-2 and TRBJ1-1, with 8 bases fitting TRBD1. CDR1 SGHAT and CDR2 FQNNGV come from the germline V gene. The CDR3 extends over 16 amino acids. Trimming removed 3 bases from V and 1 base from J; junction bases left unmatched: 7.

This chain joins TRBV15 and TRBJ2-5, with D maybe TRBD1 (6 bases). Trimming removed 2 bases from V and 5 bases from J, with 6 bases in between. Per germline, CDR1 LNHNV and CDR2 YYDKDF (reference sequence). The CDR3 is made up of 12 amino acids. The DNA for the CDR3 is TGTGCCACCAGCAGACAGGGGGAGACCCAGTACTTC. This encodes CATSRQGETQYF.

This clone was counted between two and nine times. The sample contains more than one DNA sequence encoding this CDR3. The CDR3 loop reads CASSPTTEAFF. CDR3 bases: TGTGCCAGCAGCCCGACCACTGAAGCTTTCTTT. The gene calls are TRBV7-9 and TRBJ1-1; unclear D gene. V lost 5 bases and J 4 bases, leaving 5 bases between the germline ends. CDR1 is SEHNR, CDR2 FQNEAQ, per germline (reference sequence). This CDR3 spans 11 amino acids.

The V gene is TRBV5-1, the J gene TRBJ2-2, with 11 nucleotides matching TRBD2. The CDR3 is 18 amino acids. Germline-derived CDR1 and CDR2 are SGHRS and YFSETQ. Losses at the gene ends were 3 bases for V and 3 bases for J; bases not matched to a gene: 10. The CDR3 sequence is CASSSYLLLAGDTGELFF. The DNA of the CDR3 is TGCGCCAGCAGCTCCTACCTACTACTAGCGGGAGACACCGGGGAGCTGTTTTTT.

The V call is TRBV28, the J call TRBJ2-7, with D possibly matching TRBD1 (6 bases). Germline-derived CDR1 and CDR2 are MDHEN and SYDVKM. The CDR3 sequence is 15 residues long. Trimming shortened V by 2 bases and J by 4 bases, and 15 bases separated the two germline ends. CDR3 sequence: CASSLAGVIQYEQYF. Written as DNA, the CDR3 is TGTGCCAGCAGTTTAGCAGGGGTAATCCAATACGAGCAGTACTTC.

This clone showed up just once. The genes are TRBV5-4 and TRBJ1-1; TRBD1 agrees at 7 bases. This CDR3 comprises 14 residues. V was pared by 0 bases and J by 5 bases, with 4 bases of the junction left unmatched. Germline V gene data show CDR1 as SGHNT and CDR2 as YYREEE (reference sequence). The CDR3 region is CASSLVNRGTEAFF. CDR3 DNA sequence: TGTGCCAGCAGCTTGGTGAACAGGGGTACTGAAGCTTTCTTT. Full variable domain (missing parts from reference TRBV5-4 and TRBJ1-1): ETGVTQSPTHLIKTRGQQVTLRCSSQSGHNTVSWYQQALGQGPQFIFQYYREEENGRGNFPPRFSGLQFPNYSSELNVNALELDDSALYLCASSLVNRGTEAFFGQGTRLTVV.

V is TRBV4-2 and J is TRBJ2-1, with 9 bases lining up with TRBD2. The trim removed 0 bases at V and 9 bases at J, leaving 12 bases unmatched. Germline V gene data show CDR1 as LGHNA and CDR2 as YNFKEQ. CDR3 length: 17 amino acids. CDR3 residues: CASSQDPLAGNVPEQFF. The DNA for the CDR3 is TGTGCCAGCAGCCAAGATCCCCTAGCGGGGAACGTGCCTGAGCAGTTCTTC.

Written as DNA, the CDR3 is TGTGCCAGCAGTGAATTTCGGGGTCAAAAAGAGACCCAGTACTTC. Translated: CASSEFRGQKETQYF. The chain employs TRBV2 and TRBJ2-5, with D tentatively TRBD2 (5 bases). Trimming pared 2 bases from V and 3 bases from J, leaving 13 bases between. CDR3 length: 15 residues. In germline, CDR1 is SNHLY, CDR2 FYNNEI.

This clone came up a few times. This chain uses TRBV5-1 with TRBJ2-6; tentatively, D is TRBD1 (6 bases). CDR1 and CDR2 (germline): SGHRS, YFSETQ. Trimming pared 2 bases from V and 4 bases from J, leaving 10 bases between. The CDR3 consists of 15 residues. CDR3 sequence: CASSLQGTGANVLTF. CDR3 bases: TGCGCCAGCAGCTTACAGGGAACCGGGGCCAACGTCCTGACTTTC.

The rearrangement uses TRBV5-4 and TRBJ2-3; 7 bases fit TRBD2. V lost 2 bases, J lost 11 bases, and 5 bases stayed unmatched. Germline CDR1 and CDR2: SGHNT and YYREEE (reference sequence). This CDR3 is built from 12 residues. CDR3 protein: CASSFLAGGQYF. The CDR3 DNA is TGTGCCAGCAGCTTTTTAGCGGGTGGGCAGTATTTT.

This clone was picked up one time. This rearrangement joins TRBV7-2 to TRBJ2-5; weak D call: TRBD1 (6 bases). Germline V gene lookup returns CDR1 SGHTA and CDR2 FQGNSA. The V end lost 4 bases, the J end lost 5 bases, and 14 bases lay between the germline ends. CDR3 length equals 14 residues. The CDR3 bases are TGTGCCAGCAGCTCAGGGGCAGTAAGGGAGACCCAGTACTTC. Encoded protein: CASSSGAVRETQYF.

J is TRBJ1-2 and V is TRBV11-2; weak D call: TRBD1 (5 bases). The germline gives CDR1 SGHAT, CDR2 FQNNGV. V was trimmed by 2 bases and J by 6 bases, leaving 19 bases between them. The CDR3 covers 16 residues. CDR3 DNA: TGTGCCAGCAGCTTAACGGTCCCGGGACCGGAGAATGGCTACACCTTC. Protein product: CASSLTVPGPENGYTF.